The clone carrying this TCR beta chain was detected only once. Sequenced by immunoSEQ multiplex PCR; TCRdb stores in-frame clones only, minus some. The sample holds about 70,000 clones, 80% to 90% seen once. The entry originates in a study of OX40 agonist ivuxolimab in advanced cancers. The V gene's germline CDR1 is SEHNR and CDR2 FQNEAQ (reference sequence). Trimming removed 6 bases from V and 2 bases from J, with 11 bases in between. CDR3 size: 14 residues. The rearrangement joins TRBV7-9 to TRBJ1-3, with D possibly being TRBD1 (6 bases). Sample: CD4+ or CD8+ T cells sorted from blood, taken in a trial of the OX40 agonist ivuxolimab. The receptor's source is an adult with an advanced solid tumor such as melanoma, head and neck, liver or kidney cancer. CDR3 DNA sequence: TGTGCCAGCAGTCAGGGGTTTACTGGAAACACCATATATTTT. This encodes CASSQGFTGNTIYF.